What follows are 9 T cell receptor beta chains derived from one specimen sequenced in a study of T cells in Graves' hyperthyroidism and ophthalmopathy. Template material for amplifying TCR beta CDR3 regions consisted of RNA transcripts. In the first-round RT-PCR of the TCR CDR3, the HTBI primer set was used. A single record per CDR3 protein comes from TCRdb applying MiXCR to the multiplex PCR reads. The top ten clones hold around 4.5% of a sample with roughly 560,000 distinct CDR3 sequences, around 15% of them seen once. Sequences were obtained from blood. The receptors shown here come from a woman aged 40 to 55 with Graves' ophthalmopathy.

This clonotype occurred a few times. V is TRBV28 and J is TRBJ2-6; tentatively, D is TRBD1 or TRBD2 (6 bases each). CDR1 is MDHEN and CDR2 is SYDVKM in the germline V gene. Trimming removed 3 bases at V and 0 bases at J, with 21 bases between. The CDR3 runs to 20 residues. The CDR3 region is CASSFAFGGDLSSGANVLTF. The DNA of the CDR3 is TGTGCCAGCAGTTTTGCATTCGGGGGCGACCTGAGCTCTGGGGCCAACGTCCTGACTTTC. The full variable domain, completed using reference TRBV28 and TRBJ2-6, is DVKVTQSSRYLVKRTGEKVFLECVQDMDHENMFWYRQDPGLGLRLIYFSYDVKMKEKGDIPEGYSVSREKKERFSLILESASTNQTSMYLCASSFAFGGDLSSGANVLTFGAGSRLTVL.

V and J are TRBV20-1 and TRBJ1-1; no clear D gene. The germline V gene has CDR1 DFQATT and CDR2 SNEGSKA (reference sequence). The CDR3 covers 11 residues. V dropped 4 bases and J dropped 1 base, with 4 bases sitting between them. Here the CDR3 DNA reads TGCAGTGCTACTGAGAACACTGAAGCTTTCTTT. This codes for CSATENTEAFF.

This clonotype has just a few counts. The chain has TRBV12-3 or TRBV12-4 and TRBJ2-7; D gene uncertain. Deletions cut 7 bases from V and 5 bases from J, with 12 bases between. There are 12 residues in the CDR3. The CDR3 nucleotides read TGTGCCAGCACTCAAGGGTCCCACGAGCAGTACTTC. Residues: CASTQGSHEQYF.

The J gene is TRBJ2-7, the V gene TRBV6-2 or TRBV6-3, with TRBD2 as a possible D gene (5 bases). CDR1 and CDR2 (germline): MNHEY, SVGEGT. The CDR3 is 11 residues long. Trimming took 7 bases from V and 3 from J, leaving 7 bases between them. The CDR3: CASIAGYEQYF. The CDR3 bases are TGTGCCAGCATTGCGGGCTACGAGCAGTACTTC.

This clonotype was seen many times. The gene calls are TRBV6-5 and TRBJ2-7; D possibly corresponds to TRBD2 (5 bases). The V end was cut by 2 bases, the J end by 3 bases, with 11 bases between. The CDR3 spans 14 residues. From germline, CDR1 is MNHEY and CDR2 SVGAGI. CDR3 amino acids: CASSYSGSLYEQYF. CDR3 coding DNA: TGTGCCAGCAGTTACAGCGGATCCCTCTACGAGCAGTACTTC.

This chain uses TRBV11-2 with TRBJ2-7; a weak D match, TRBD1 (6 bases). The CDR3 is 15 amino acids. The ends were cut back, 7 bases at V and 1 base at J, with 17 bases in the middle. The germline CDR1 and CDR2 sequences are SGHAT and FQNNGV. The CDR3 bases are TGTGCCAGCACCCGAAACAGGGAAACTTCCTACGAGCAGTACTTC. This translates into CASTRNRETSYEQYF.

There are many counts of this clonotype. DNA for the CDR3: TGCGCCAGCAGTGGGGGCTCCCAAGAGACCCAGTACTTC. Amino acids: CASSGGSQETQYF. J is TRBJ2-5 and V is TRBV5-1; maybe TRBD1 (6 bases). CDR3 length equals 13 residues. Germline CDR1 and CDR2: SGHRS and YFSETQ. V was trimmed by 5 bases and J by 1 base, leaving 9 bases between them. Looking up the rest from reference TRBV5-1 and TRBJ2-5 gives the full variable domain: KAGVTQTPRYLIKTRGQQVTLSCSPISGHRSVSWYQQTPGQGLQFLFEYFSETQRNKGNFPGRFSGRQFSNSRSEMNVSTLELGDSALYLCASSGGSQETQYFGPGTRLLVL.

This clonotype showed up many times. The chain couples TRBV27 to TRBJ1-2, with D unresolved. CDR1 MNHEY and CDR2 SMNVEV come from the germline V gene (reference sequence). V gave up 4 bases and J gave up 3 bases, with 18 bases separating them. The CDR3 sequence is 16 residues long. For the CDR3, the DNA is TGTGCCAGCAGTTCAGACCACCCCATTGGGTACTATGGCTACACCTTC. Protein sequence: CASSSDHPIGYYGYTF.

This clonotype was seen many times. This chain links TRBV28 with TRBJ2-7, with D hard to call. The germline V and J ends were trimmed by 0 bases and 2 bases, with 8 bases remaining between them. The CDR3 loop spans 14 amino acids. The V gene's germline CDR1 is MDHEN and CDR2 SYDVKM. The CDR3 spells CASSLWAGTYEQYF. CDR3 in DNA: TGTGCCAGCAGTTTATGGGCAGGAACCTACGAGCAGTACTTC.